These 24 T cell receptor beta chains were sequenced from one sample in a study of shared clonotypes between healthy human individuals. Measured with immunoSEQ multiplex PCR; TCRdb has only the in-frame clones, and not every one. The data show about 1.5 million clones, around 98% seen once. The sequenced sample consisted of naive CD4+ T cells sorted from blood. Subset given: CD45RA+ positively selected. These receptors came from a man aged 25-45 years in good health.

The V and J genes are TRBV6-5 and TRBJ2-7, with a possible D match to TRBD2 (5 bases). Germline V lookup: CDR1 MNHEY, CDR2 SVGAGI. The CDR3 loop spans 15 amino acids. Trimming removed 0 bases at V and 2 bases at J, with 11 bases between. The DNA of the CDR3 is TGTGCCAGCAGTTACTCGGACTTCCCTACCTACGAGCAGTACTTC. As protein: CASSYSDFPTYEQYF.

The chain joins TRBV5-1 to TRBJ2-4; 9 positions agree with TRBD1. Looked up from germline, CDR1 is SGHRS and CDR2 is YFSETQ. Trimming at V came to 4 bases and at J to 8 bases, leaving 7 bases not matched to a gene. This CDR3 comprises 14 residues. In DNA, the CDR3 is TGCGCCAGCAGCATGGGACAGGGTCTTGACATTCAGTACTTC. This codes for CASSMGQGLDIQYF.

The chain uses TRBV9 and TRBJ2-1; possibly TRBD2 for D (5 bases). The V gene lost 5 bases and the J gene lost 9 bases, with 18 bases spanning the gap. Germline values: CDR1 SGDLS, CDR2 YYNGEE. The CDR3 is made up of 14 amino acids. The DNA of the CDR3 is TGTGCCAGCAGTTTAGTGGTAGCGTCTGGTGAGCAGTTCTTC. It codes for CASSLVVASGEQFF.

The chain combines TRBV10-3 with TRBJ2-1; tentatively, D is TRBD1 (5 bases). The CDR3 covers 16 residues. V dropped 2 bases and J dropped 4 bases, with 15 bases sitting between them. Germline V CDR1 and CDR2: ENHRY, SYGVKD. CDR3 residues: CAISEAYETAYNEQFF. The CDR3 nucleotides read TGTGCCATCAGTGAGGCGTATGAGACAGCATACAATGAGCAGTTCTTC.

The chain links TRBV5-1 to TRBJ2-4; D is perhaps TRBD1 (5 bases). Between the trimmed V and J ends, which lost 0 bases and 0 bases, there was a span of 16 bases. CDR3 size: 18 residues. Germline CDR1 and CDR2: SGHRS and YFSETQ. DNA for the CDR3: TGCGCCAGCAGCTTGGTTTTGGCAGGGATCGTAGCCAAAAACATTCAGTACTTC. Its protein product is CASSLVLAGIVAKNIQYF. The whole variable domain, remainder taken from reference TRBV5-1 and TRBJ2-4, is KAGVTQTPRYLIKTRGQQVTLSCSPISGHRSVSWYQQTPGQGLQFLFEYFSETQRNKGNFPGRFSGRQFSNSRSEMNVSTLELGDSALYLCASSLVLAGIVAKNIQYFGAGTRLSVL.

The chain uses TRBV5-6 and TRBJ2-7; a weak D match, TRBD2 (5 bases). Trimming took off 2 bases at V and 3 bases at J, with 18 bases between the two ends. This CDR3 has 16 residues. Germline V gene sequence: CDR1 SGHDT, CDR2 YYEEEE. The CDR3 nucleotides read TGTGCCAGCAGCTTATCTCTAGCTCCGAACCTCTACGAGCAGTACTTC. Its protein product is CASSLSLAPNLYEQYF.

The chain carries TRBV5-4 and TRBJ2-1, with 7 bases fitting TRBD2. In germline, CDR1 is SGHNT, CDR2 YYREEE (reference sequence). CDR3 length: 18 residues. J lost 7 bases, V lost 0 bases, and 16 bases had no gene match. CDR3 sequence (DNA): TGTGCCAGCAGCTTGGCCTGGGGTAGCGGACTAGAGGGGAATGAGCAGTTCTTC. Its protein is CASSLAWGSGLEGNEQFF.

V usage is TRBV5-1 and J usage is TRBJ2-3; 14 bases map to TRBD2. Germline V gene sequence: CDR1 SGHRS, CDR2 YFSETQ. The V and J ends lost 4 bases and 6 bases, in that order; junction bases with no gene match: 4. The CDR3 sequence is 15 residues long. The CDR3 here is CASSHGTSGSDTQYF. The CDR3 bases are TGCGCCAGCAGCCACGGGACTAGCGGGAGCGATACGCAGTATTTT.

The CDR3 nucleotides are TGTGCCAGCAGTTTGAGGGGGCCGACAGGGAACACTGAAGCTTTCTTT. Translating gives CASSLRGPTGNTEAFF. The genes are TRBV5-4 and TRBJ1-1, with 7 positions matching TRBD1. CDR1 is SGHNT and CDR2 is YYREEE in the germline V gene (reference sequence). The CDR3 spans 16 residues. Unmatched junction bases numbered 11, after V lost 5 bases and J lost 1 base.

The CDR3 reads CASSPNPTGNNQPQHF. The CDR3 DNA sequence: TGCGCCAGCAGTCCAAATCCGACCGGGAACAATCAGCCCCAGCATTTT. The chain carries TRBV5-1 and TRBJ1-5; D gene ambiguous. Trimming shortened V by 5 bases and J by 3 bases, and 18 bases separated the two germline ends. Germline CDR1 SGHRS, CDR2 YFSETQ. CDR3 length equals 16 residues. Variable domain in full (rest from reference TRBV5-1 and TRBJ1-5): KAGVTQTPRYLIKTRGQQVTLSCSPISGHRSVSWYQQTPGQGLQFLFEYFSETQRNKGNFPGRFSGRQFSNSRSEMNVSTLELGDSALYLCASSPNPTGNNQPQHFGDGTRLSIL.

The chain uses TRBV30 and TRBJ1-2; D gene ambiguous. CDR3 length: 16 amino acids. Germline CDR1 and CDR2: GTSNPN and SVGIG (reference sequence). Deletions cut 0 bases from V and 4 bases from J, with 18 bases between. The CDR3 here is CAWSVPITPLFYGYTF. CDR3 bases: TGTGCCTGGAGTGTACCCATTACCCCTCTTTTCTATGGCTACACCTTC.

The chain uses TRBV29-1 and TRBJ2-5; 11 bases align to TRBD1. The CDR3 is 15 amino acids. Per germline, CDR1 SQVTM and CDR2 ANQGSEA. After removal of 0 bases from V and 4 bases from J, the junction contained 4 bases not matched to a gene. The CDR3 nucleotides read TGCAGCGTTGAAGAGGACAGGGGGCTGAGAGAGACCCAGTACTTC. Amino acids: CSVEEDRGLRETQYF. Supplemented by reference TRBV29-1 and TRBJ2-5, the full variable domain reads SAVISQKPSRDICQRGTSLTIQCQVDSQVTMMFWYRQQPGQSLTLIATANQGSEATYESGFVIDKFPISRPNLTFSTLTVSNMSPEDSSIYLCSVEEDRGLRETQYFGPGTRLLVL.

The rearrangement links TRBV14 to TRBJ2-7; the D is unclear. The CDR3 covers 12 residues. In germline, CDR1 is SGHDN, CDR2 FVKESK. The V end lost 5 bases, the J end lost 4 bases, and 9 bases lay between the germline ends. In DNA, the CDR3 is TGTGCCAGCAGCGTCAGCATATACGAGCAGTACTTC. Translated: CASSVSIYEQYF.

This clone has only one observation. V is TRBV5-4 and J is TRBJ1-2; D uncertain. The CDR3 is made up of 13 amino acids. CDR1 and CDR2 (germline): SGHNT, YYREEE (reference sequence). The V end was cut by 0 bases, the J end by 7 bases, with 10 bases between. The CDR3 is CASSLGRKAGYTF. The DNA for the CDR3 is TGTGCCAGCAGCTTGGGCAGGAAAGCTGGCTACACCTTC.

Of note for this clone: Other DNA sequences of this sample code for an identical CDR3. The J gene is TRBJ2-7, the V gene TRBV7-3, with 8 bases identical to TRBD2. Germline trimming cut 0 bases from V and 1 base from J; bases unmatched to any gene: 2. Germline V gene data show CDR1 as SGHTA and CDR2 as FQGTGA. The CDR3 is made up of 15 amino acids. The CDR3 nucleotides read TGTGCCAGCAGCTTAACAAGCGGGAGTTCCTACGAGCAGTACTTC. It encodes CASSLTSGSSYEQYF.

The CDR3 sequence is CAWSPGISEQYF. CDR3 DNA: TGTGCCTGGAGTCCAGGGATAAGCGAGCAGTACTTC. The chain combines TRBV30 with TRBJ2-7, with D possibly being TRBD1 (5 bases). The CDR3 totals 12 residues. Germline lookup yields CDR1 GTSNPN and CDR2 SVGIG (reference sequence). The V end was cut by 2 bases, the J end by 6 bases, with 11 bases between.

This rearrangement joins TRBV6-6 to TRBJ1-2; D unclear. Deletions cut 4 bases from V and 0 bases from J, with 12 bases between. Looked up from germline, CDR1 is MNHNY and CDR2 is SVGAGI (reference sequence). The CDR3 length is 15 residues. The chain's CDR3 is CASSSPADPNYGYTF. CDR3 nucleotides: TGTGCCAGCAGTTCCCCCGCGGATCCTAACTATGGCTACACCTTC.

The chain has TRBV5-5 and TRBJ1-5; a possible D gene is TRBD1 (5 bases). CDR3 length: 14 amino acids. From germline, CDR1 is SGHKS and CDR2 YYEKEE (reference sequence). Trimming removed 6 bases from V and 8 bases from J, with 18 bases in between. The chain's CDR3 is CASISDGGVEPQHF. The CDR3, as DNA: TGTGCCAGCATCTCGGACGGGGGAGTGGAGCCCCAGCATTTT.

This chain connects TRBV7-7 to TRBJ2-1; D not certain. CDR1 SSHAT and CDR2 FNYEAQ come from the germline V gene (reference sequence). The V end was cut by 4 bases, the J end by 0 bases, with 13 bases between. CDR3 size: 16 residues. This CDR3 is CASSSRRTSSYNEQFF. In DNA form, the CDR3 reads TGTGCCAGCAGCTCGCGACGGACGAGCTCCTACAATGAGCAGTTCTTC.

V gene TRBV28 combines with J gene TRBJ2-3; weak D call: TRBD1 (6 bases). V was clipped by 5 bases and J by 2 bases, with 20 bases between them. The CDR3 loop spans 17 amino acids. Germline CDR1 reads MDHEN; CDR2 reads SYDVKM. The DNA for the CDR3 is TGTGCCAGCAGTCCGTCCGGGACAAGGACCGACACAGATACGCAGTATTTT. This codes for CASSPSGTRTDTDTQYF.

The chain recombines TRBV5-1 with TRBJ2-1; no clear D. Germline CDR1 reads SGHRS; CDR2 reads YFSETQ. The CDR3 sequence is 17 residues long. With 0 bases removed from V and 5 bases from J, the gap between germline ends came to 18 bases. CDR3 loop: CASSLGPAPSLHNEQFF. The DNA of the CDR3 is TGCGCCAGCAGCTTGGGCCCGGCCCCCTCATTACACAATGAGCAGTTCTTC.

This chain connects TRBV7-9 to TRBJ2-6; TRBD1 is a possible D gene (5 bases). The V gene's germline CDR1 is SEHNR and CDR2 FQNEAQ (reference sequence). The CDR3 covers 16 residues. Trimming took off 8 bases at V and 0 bases at J, with 14 bases between the two ends. This chain's CDR3 is CASRMGPSSGANVLTF. CDR3 coding DNA: TGTGCCAGCCGCATGGGGCCAAGCTCTGGGGCCAACGTCCTGACTTTC.

In the case of this clone: The same CDR3 also results from other DNA sequences found in this sample. The V gene is TRBV27, the J gene TRBJ2-2; D ambiguous. V was pared by 3 bases and J by 3 bases, with 5 bases between. The CDR3 is 13 amino acids. Germline lookup yields CDR1 MNHEY and CDR2 SMNVEV (reference sequence). The CDR3 DNA reads as TGTGCCAGCAGTTTTCTGGACACCGGGGAGCTGTTTTTT. Translation gives CASSFLDTGELFF.

The V and J genes are TRBV28 and TRBJ2-5; D is perhaps TRBD2 (6 bases). V shed 3 bases and J shed 0 bases, with 14 bases lying between them. This CDR3 is built from 16 residues. Germline V gene sequence: CDR1 MDHEN, CDR2 SYDVKM. CDR3 loop: CASSFGSGGYQETQYF. The CDR3, as DNA: TGTGCCAGCAGTTTTGGTAGCGGCGGGTACCAAGAGACCCAGTACTTC.